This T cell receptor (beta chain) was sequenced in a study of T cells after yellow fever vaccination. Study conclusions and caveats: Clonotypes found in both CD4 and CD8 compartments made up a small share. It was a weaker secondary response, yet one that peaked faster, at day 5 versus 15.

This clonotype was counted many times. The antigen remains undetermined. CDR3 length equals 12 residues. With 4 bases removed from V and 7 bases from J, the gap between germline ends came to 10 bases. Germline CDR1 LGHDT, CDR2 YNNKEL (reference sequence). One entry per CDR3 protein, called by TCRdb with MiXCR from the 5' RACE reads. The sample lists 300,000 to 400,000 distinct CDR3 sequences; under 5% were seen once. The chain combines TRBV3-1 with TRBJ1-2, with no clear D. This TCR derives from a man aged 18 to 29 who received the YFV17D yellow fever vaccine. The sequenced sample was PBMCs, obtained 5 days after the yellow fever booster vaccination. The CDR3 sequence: CASSPRPGGYTF. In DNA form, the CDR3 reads TGTGCCAGCAGCCCCCGACCGGGTGGCTACACCTTC.